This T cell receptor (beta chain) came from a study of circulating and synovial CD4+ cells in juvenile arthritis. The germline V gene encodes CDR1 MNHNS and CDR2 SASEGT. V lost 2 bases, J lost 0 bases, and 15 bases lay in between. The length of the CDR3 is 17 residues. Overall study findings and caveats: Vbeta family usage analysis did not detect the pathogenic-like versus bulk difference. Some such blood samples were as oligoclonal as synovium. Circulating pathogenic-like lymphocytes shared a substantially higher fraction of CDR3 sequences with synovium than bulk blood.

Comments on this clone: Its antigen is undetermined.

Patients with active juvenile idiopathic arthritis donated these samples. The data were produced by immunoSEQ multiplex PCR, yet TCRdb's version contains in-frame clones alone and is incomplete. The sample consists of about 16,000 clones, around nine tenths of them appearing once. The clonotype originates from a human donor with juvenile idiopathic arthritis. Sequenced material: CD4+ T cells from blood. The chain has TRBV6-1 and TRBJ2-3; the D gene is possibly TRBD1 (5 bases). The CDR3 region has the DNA TGTGCCAGCAGTGAAAGTATAGGTTCAGGGAGCACAGATACGCAGTATTTT. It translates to CASSESIGSGSTDTQYF.